The 7 T cell receptor beta chains listed next were all sequenced from one sample in a study of blood T cell repertoires in COVID-19. Profiled with immunoSEQ multiplex PCR; TCRdb holds only in-frame clones, not every one. The table shows approximately 94,000 clones, with more than 75% occurring only once. The material sequenced was peripheral blood. These receptors came from a woman of 80 years or more with active COVID-19.

The V and J genes are TRBV6-6 and TRBJ2-7, with D possibly TRBD2 on 6 matching bases. The CDR3 sequence is 13 residues long. Looked up from germline, CDR1 is MNHNY and CDR2 is SVGAGI (reference sequence). V shed 5 bases and J shed 2 bases, with 10 bases lying between them. The CDR3 DNA follows: TGTGCCAGCAGTGCCCAGCGGGCCTACGAGCAGTACTTC. Its protein product is CASSAQRAYEQYF.

This clone has only a few counts. The gene calls are TRBV2 and TRBJ2-5; no clear D gene. CDR1 is SNHLY and CDR2 is FYNNEI in the germline V gene. The CDR3 contains 13 residues. V was pared by 4 bases and J by 2 bases, with 8 bases between. The chain's CDR3 is CASSAISQETQYF. The CDR3 DNA reads TGTGCCAGCAGTGCAATCAGTCAAGAGACCCAGTACTTC.

In its sample, this clone was seen once. The chain joins TRBV7-8 to TRBJ2-3, with 13 bases that match TRBD2. J gave up 2 bases and V 2 bases, and 1 base lay outside the gene matches. This CDR3 has 16 amino acids. The germline V gene encodes CDR1 SGHVS and CDR2 FQNEAQ. The CDR3 sequence is CASSLTSGRATDTQYF. CDR3 DNA sequence: TGTGCCAGCAGCTTAACTAGCGGGAGGGCCACAGATACGCAGTATTTT.

This sequence joins TRBV11-1 and TRBJ2-7; 9 nucleotides agree with TRBD2. CDR1 and CDR2 (germline): SGHAT, FQDESV (reference sequence). CDR3 length: 14 residues. The V and J ends lost 2 bases and 2 bases, in that order; junction bases with no gene match: 1. The CDR3: CASSLLAGAYEQYF. CDR3 DNA: TGTGCCAGCAGCTTATTAGCGGGAGCCTACGAGCAGTACTTC.

The chain combines TRBV4-3 with TRBJ1-2; no reliable D call. The CDR3 is made up of 13 amino acids. Germline lookup yields CDR1 LGHNA and CDR2 YSLEER. The V end was cut by 0 bases, the J end by 5 bases, with 7 bases between. The CDR3 DNA sequence: TGCGCCAGCAGCCAAGATCGGGGATATGGCTACACCTTC. This translates into CASSQDRGYGYTF.

The chain has TRBV13 and TRBJ2-1, with D perhaps TRBD2 (5 bases). Germline CDR1 reads PRHDT; CDR2 reads FYEKMQ (reference sequence). The CDR3 sequence is 15 residues long. V was pared by 5 bases and J by 4 bases, with 15 bases between. In DNA, the CDR3 is TGTGCCAGCAGCCCGTCGGTAGGCGGGTACAATGAGCAGTTCTTC. Translating it yields CASSPSVGGYNEQFF. The full variable domain, in which reference TRBV13 and TRBJ2-1 provide the parts outside the CDR3, is AAGVIQSPRHLIKEKRETATLKCYPIPRHDTVYWYQQGPGQDPQFLISFYEKMQSDKGSIPDRFSAQQFSDYHSELNMSSLELGDSALYFCASSPSVGGYNEQFFGPGTRLTVL.

The chain combines TRBV9 with TRBJ2-3; a weak D match, TRBD2 (6 bases). V lost 2 bases, J lost 1 base, and 8 bases lay in between. Germline loops: CDR1 SGDLS, CDR2 YYNGEE. The CDR3 length is 14 residues. The CDR3 protein is CASSVGGRTDTQYF. Here the CDR3 DNA reads TGTGCCAGCAGCGTGGGGGGACGCACAGATACGCAGTATTTT.